Listed below are T cell receptor beta chains from one sample, sequenced in a study of OX40 agonist ivuxolimab in advanced cancers. Assay used: immunoSEQ multiplex PCR; TCRdb lists only in-frame clones, some missing. The sample carries 50,000 to 70,000 clones, 80% to 90% recorded once. This sample comprised CD4+ or CD8+ T cells sorted from blood, obtained in a trial of the OX40 agonist ivuxolimab. Receptors originate from an adult with an advanced solid tumor such as melanoma, head and neck, liver or kidney cancer. CDR3s include the opening cysteine and the closing phenylalanine or tryptophan. D genes are given only for firm matches. Expanded clones get a size class; other rows say once, few or many, or leave the size out.

d_gene	v_gene	abundance	j_gene	CDR3aa	CDR3nt
-	TRBV13	-	TRBJ2-3	CASSKPQGFGTDTQYF	TGTGCCAGCAGCAAACCCCAGGGTTTCGGCACAGATACGCAGTATTTT
-	TRBV5-1	-	TRBJ1-4	CASSLVSGMDEKLFF	TGCGCCAGCAGCTTGGTATCGGGTATGGATGAAAAACTGTTTTTT
-	TRBV7-3	-	TRBJ1-1	CASSLIGSVDTEAFF	TGTGCCAGCAGCTTAATCGGTAGTGTGGACACTGAAGCTTTCTTT
-	TRBV9	few	TRBJ1-5	CASSTPTGSNQPQHF	TGTGCCAGCAGCACTCCGACAGGTAGCAATCAGCCCCAGCATTTT
TRBD2	TRBV6-1	-	TRBJ2-1	CASSTRDVWEGEQFF	TGTGCCAGCAGTACCCGGGACGTTTGGGAGGGTGAGCAGTTCTTC
-	TRBV28	-	TRBJ1-1	CASSLVNTEAFF	TGTGCCAGCAGTTTGGTCAACACTGAAGCTTTCTTT
-	TRBV4-1	-	TRBJ2-7	CASSQENSPGEQYF	TGCGCCAGCAGCCAAGAGAACAGTCCGGGCGAGCAGTACTTC
TRBD2	TRBV5-6	-	TRBJ2-1	CASSLGAGGPFERLFF	TGTGCCAGCAGCTTGGGTGCGGGAGGGCCGTTCGAGCGGTTGTTCTTC
TRBD2	TRBV4-1	-	TRBJ2-7	CASSHRLAGAYEQYF	TGCGCCAGCAGCCACAGACTAGCGGGAGCCTACGAGCAGTACTTC
-	TRBV5-8	-	TRBJ1-4	CASSFRVGIEKLFF	TGTGCCAGCAGCTTCAGGGTCGGAATTGAAAAACTGTTTTTT
-	TRBV28	-	TRBJ2-1	CASSHVYELYNEQFF	TGTGCCAGCAGCCACGTATACGAACTATACAATGAGCAGTTCTTC
-	TRBV5-1	-	TRBJ1-2	CASSYRDDGFYGYTF	TGCGCCAGCAGCTACCGGGACGATGGCTTCTATGGCTACACCTTC
TRBD2	TRBV27	-	TRBJ2-7	CASRRGGLEQYF	TGTGCCAGTCGACGGGGGGGACTCGAGCAGTACTTC
TRBD2	TRBV6-1	-	TRBJ2-7	CASSRLAGVEQYF	TGTGCCAGCAGCCGACTAGCGGGAGTCGAGCAGTACTTC
TRBD1	TRBV19	-	TRBJ2-7	CASSIVFRDRGTYEQYF	TGTGCCAGTAGTATAGTCTTCCGGGACAGGGGCACCTACGAGCAGTACTTC
TRBD2	TRBV4-2	-	TRBJ2-7	CASSQGLAGDEQYF	TGTGCCAGCAGCCAAGGACTAGCGGGAGACGAGCAGTACTTC
-	TRBV19	few	TRBJ1-1	CASRMGDRGLNTEAFF	TGTGCCAGTAGGATGGGAGACAGAGGTTTGAACACTGAAGCTTTCTTT
TRBD2	TRBV19	-	TRBJ2-3	CATTGTSGGHTDTQYF	TGTGCTACAACCGGGACTAGCGGGGGGCACACAGATACGCAGTATTTT
TRBD1	TRBV19	-	TRBJ1-5	CASSIGPGGDQPQHF	TGTGCCAGTAGTATTGGTCCAGGGGGAGATCAGCCCCAGCATTTT
-	TRBV7-9	-	TRBJ2-7	CASSLEHYEQYF	TGTGCCAGCAGCTTAGAACACTACGAGCAGTACTTC
TRBD1	TRBV2	-	TRBJ1-2	CASSVWQGGRGYTF	TGTGCCAGCAGTGTTTGGCAGGGGGGGCGCGGCTACACCTTC
-	TRBV4-1	-	TRBJ2-7	CASSQDRGYEQYF	TGCGCCAGCAGCCAAGACAGGGGTTACGAGCAGTACTTC
-	TRBV7-9	-	TRBJ2-5	CASTPDGGLVETQYF	TGTGCCAGCACTCCAGATGGGGGGCTGGTGGAGACCCAGTACTTC
-	TRBV7-8	-	TRBJ1-3	CASSFGREFGNTIYF	TGTGCCAGCAGCTTTGGGAGGGAATTTGGAAACACCATATATTTT
-	TRBV4-1	-	TRBJ2-1	CASSQDLLETSYNEQFF	TGCGCCAGCAGCCAAGACCTACTAGAGACTTCCTACAATGAGCAGTTCTTC
-	TRBV13	-	TRBJ2-7	CASRRGGSYEQYF	TGTGCCAGCAGAAGGGGGGGGTCCTACGAGCAGTACTTC
TRBD2	TRBV25-1	-	TRBJ2-1	CASRLAGGPSNEQFF	TGTGCCAGCAGACTAGCGGGGGGGCCGAGTAATGAGCAGTTCTTC
-	TRBV27	-	TRBJ2-1	CASSALAGNEQFF	TGTGCCAGCAGCGCCCTTGCGGGCAATGAGCAGTTCTTC
-	TRBV5-5	-	TRBJ2-7	CASSLEQRYEQYF	TGTGCCAGCAGCTTGGAACAAAGATACGAGCAGTACTTC
-	TRBV7-8	once	TRBJ1-4	CASSLSGIGEKLFF	TGTGCCAGCAGCTTATCTGGGATTGGAGAAAAACTGTTTTTT
-	TRBV14	-	TRBJ2-1	CASSQGGTYNEQFF	TGTGCCAGCAGCCAAGGCGGGACTTACAATGAGCAGTTCTTC
TRBD1	TRBV6-1	-	TRBJ1-1	CASRKPGDRGTEAFF	TGTGCCAGCAGGAAACCGGGGGACAGGGGCACTGAAGCTTTCTTT
TRBD2	TRBV11-2	-	TRBJ2-1	CASSPVAGGPRNEQFF	TGTGCCAGCAGCCCGGTAGCGGGAGGGCCGAGGAATGAGCAGTTCTTC
-	TRBV7-9	-	TRBJ1-6	CASSPRGRAANSPLHF	TGTGCCAGCAGCCCAAGAGGTAGGGCTGCCAATTCACCCCTCCACTTT
-	TRBV25-1	-	TRBJ1-2	CASSAPGDSYYGYTF	TGTGCCAGCAGTGCCCCAGGGGACTCCTACTATGGCTACACCTTC
TRBD1	TRBV13	once	TRBJ2-7	CASSQWTGFSYEQYF	TGTGCCAGCAGCCAGTGGACAGGATTCTCCTACGAGCAGTACTTC
-	TRBV7-6	-	TRBJ2-4	CASSRKSGLAKNIQYF	TGTGCCAGCAGCCGAAAAAGCGGGTTAGCCAAAAACATTCAGTACTTC
TRBD1	TRBV7-9	-	TRBJ1-2	CASSLGQGSNGYTF	TGTGCCAGCAGCTTAGGACAGGGTTCTAATGGCTACACCTTC
-	TRBV5-7	-	TRBJ2-7	CASSLSRLVICQYF	TGTGCCAGCAGCTTGAGTAGACTAGTTATCTGTCAGTACTTC
-	TRBV4-2	-	TRBJ2-5	CASSHSGDQETQYF	TGTGCCAGCAGCCATAGCGGAGACCAAGAGACCCAGTACTTC